This T cell receptor (beta chain) was documented in a study of T cell repertoires in cytomegalovirus infection (dated by TCRdb to about 2019). Study-level background: The peptide stimulations were aimed at well-studied HLA-B-restricted epitopes as well as recently identified HLA-C-restricted CMV epitopes, whose presentation resists viral immunomodulation. The HLA type of each donor mattered for the analysis, because public TCR beta signatures pointed to carriage of CMV infection along with the matching HLA type.

Sequencing was carried out with an Illumina HiSeq 1500. TCRdb reprocessed the public reads (quality trimming at Q25 with fastp, clone calling with MiXCR) and kept in-frame beta chains. CDR3 protein sequences are deduplicated, and each keeps its most common genes and DNA. The sample data list about 220,000 distinct CDR3 sequences, and about 40% of these were observed just once. Jointly, the top ten make up around 64% of the sample. What the study reported, not specific to this receptor: The ex vivo response was dominated by HLA-C-restricted CMV-specific TCR beta clonotypes, which also provided the single most frequent clonotype in two of eight donors. In both this cohort and an independent cohort of several hundred donors, the cumulative frequency of public TCR beta family members distinguished carriers of CMV infection plus the relevant HLA type.

Reading the germline V gene gives CDR1 SQVTM and CDR2 ANQGSEA. Taken from cysteine to phenylalanine, the CDR3 has 13 residues. The entry retains the CDR3 DNA only, 39 bases that are in frame from base 1. The germline V and J ends show losses of 2 bases and 5 bases respectively, and no gene match explains 2 bases of the junction. This clonotype was counted between two and nine times. Its target antigen remains unknown. The sample holds no much larger clone one base away, and base qualities are not on file. The treatment or condition label corresponds to: in vitro stimulation with specific CMV peptide epitopes to enrich CMV-specific T cells.

The sequence links TRBV29-1 to TRBJ2-3, with TRBD2 matching 9 junction bases. The sample here was CD8+ T cells from cultured PBMCs, taken from culture after CMV antigen stimulation. This clonotype was obtained from a human donor in good health (CMV status not recorded). Some clones in this sample may be carry-over from other donors' samples. The DNA sequence is as follows: TGCAGCGTTGAAATGACTAGCGGAGATACGCAGTATTTT. It encodes CSVEMTSGDTQYF.